A single T cell receptor beta chain is shown here with its context. CDR1 is SGHTA and CDR2 is FQGNSA in the germline V gene. V lost 9 bases, J lost 5 bases, and 13 bases lay in between. This CDR3 comprises 13 residues. The data were taken from a study of blood T cell repertoires in COVID-19. The data were produced by immunoSEQ multiplex PCR, yet TCRdb's version contains in-frame clones alone and is incomplete. The repertoire includes around 190,000 clones, about 85% of them detected once, and about 1% sits in the top ten. The source of this sequence is a man younger than 45 with acute or convalescent COVID-19. This rearrangement joins TRBV7-2 to TRBJ2-2, with D hard to call. The sample consisted of peripheral blood. CDR3 DNA sequence: TGTGCCAGTCGCTTGTTGAGGACCGGGGAGCTGTTTTTT. It encodes CASRLLRTGELFF.